This entry lists 5 T cell receptor beta chains sequenced from one sample in a study of blood T cell repertoires in COVID-19. Measured with immunoSEQ multiplex PCR; TCRdb has only the in-frame clones, and not every one. The data hold fewer than 350,000 clones, with around 84% observed a single time. Sequencing was carried out using PBMCs or T cells enriched from blood (not recorded which). These receptors were taken from a woman aged 25 to 39 who had been exposed to COVID-19.

V gene TRBV6-5 combines with J gene TRBJ2-1, with D possibly being TRBD2 (5 bases). V lost 7 bases and J lost 1, with 11 bases in between. The CDR3 has 14 amino acids. Germline V gene lookup returns CDR1 MNHEY and CDR2 SVGAGI. Here the CDR3 reads CASTGLISYNEQFF. CDR3 nucleotides: TGTGCCAGCACAGGACTTATTTCCTACAATGAGCAGTTCTTC.

The chain uses TRBV5-6 and TRBJ1-1; possible D gene TRBD1, 6 bases. The V end lost 1 base, the J end lost 3 bases, and 10 bases lay between the germline ends. The CDR3 totals 14 residues. CDR1 and CDR2 (germline): SGHDT, YYEEEE. Written as DNA, the CDR3 is TGTGCCAGCAGCTTGTTCAGGGGAGACACTGAAGCTTTCTTT. Residues: CASSLFRGDTEAFF.

V is TRBV19 and J is TRBJ2-3, with 11 bases fitting TRBD1. J gave up 9 bases and V 5 bases, and 10 bases lay outside the gene matches. Looked up from germline, CDR1 is LNHDA and CDR2 is SQIVND (reference sequence). The CDR3 consists of 15 residues. The CDR3, as DNA: TGTGCCAGTAGTCCGATAGGGACAGGGGGGGGAACGCAGTATTTT. It is translated as CASSPIGTGGGTQYF.

The chain employs TRBV10-3 and TRBJ1-1; 9 positions match TRBD1. In germline, CDR1 is ENHRY, CDR2 SYGVKD. V shed 7 bases, J shed 2 bases, and the junction held 5 bases outside the gene matches. The CDR3 is 14 amino acids. The CDR3 DNA is TGTGCCATCAACCCGGGACAGGGAAACACTGAAGCTTTCTTT. It yields the protein CAINPGQGNTEAFF.

J is TRBJ2-5 and V is TRBV5-1; D might be TRBD2 (5 bases). In germline, CDR1 is SGHRS, CDR2 YFSETQ. Trimming removed 0 bases from V and 7 bases from J, with 16 bases in between. This CDR3 comprises 15 residues. This CDR3 reads CASSLGSGDRGTQYF. In nucleotides, the CDR3 is TGCGCCAGCAGCTTGGGTTCCGGGGATCGGGGGACCCAGTACTTC.